The 17 T cell receptor beta chains below were found in one sample sequenced in a study of blood T cells in healthy people across ages. The second PCR ran roughly 6 to 12 cycles with a sample-barcoded 5' primer and J-beta primers. In TCRdb, the 5' RACE reads were re-called with MiXCR into one record per CDR3 protein. This sample has 980,000 or so distinct CDR3 sequences, with roughly 43% found just once. Sequenced sample: blood. These receptors were collected from a man aged 30 to 45 in good health.

On this clonotype: At one end the junction does not follow the germline gene, possibly because of a read error. The chain links TRBV6-2 or TRBV6-3 to TRBJ1-4; no definite D call. This CDR3 spans 16 amino acids. CDR1 is MNHEY, CDR2 SVGEGT, per germline. The CDR3, as DNA: TGTGCCAACAGTTCGGCGAGCCCAGTCCCTAATGAAAAACTGTTTTTT. Amino acids: CANSSASPVPNEKLFF.

In its sample, this clonotype was seen once. The chain joins TRBV11-3 to TRBJ2-1; 8 bases fit TRBD2. This CDR3 has 15 residues. Germline trimming cut 1 base from V and 13 bases from J; bases unmatched to any gene: 12. Germline lookup yields CDR1 SGHNT and CDR2 YENEEA. In DNA, the CDR3 is TGTGCCAGCAGCTTAGGACGAGCGGGGGTAGAGACCCAGTTCTTC. It is translated as CASSLGRAGVETQFF.

V gene TRBV3-1 combines with J gene TRBJ2-7, with 9 bases aligning to TRBD2. This CDR3 region has 15 residues. V trimming: 4 bases; J trimming: 7 bases; junction bases outside the gene matches: 11. The V gene's germline CDR1 is LGHDT and CDR2 YNNKEL (reference sequence). In nucleotides, the CDR3 is TGTGCCAGCAGCCTCCCGGGACTAGCCTACAATGAGCAGTACTTC. Its translation: CASSLPGLAYNEQYF.

The table lists this clonotype with a count of one. The CDR3 reads CASSHRTGGNEQFF. CDR3 DNA: TGTGCCAGCAGCCACCGGACAGGGGGCAATGAGCAGTTCTTC. The chain recombines TRBV3-1 with TRBJ2-1; 10 bases match TRBD1. V lost 3 bases and J lost 6; bases outside the gene matches: 2. The CDR3 consists of 14 residues. CDR1 LGHDT and CDR2 YNNKEL come from the germline V gene (reference sequence).

This clonotype has only a few counts. The chain joins TRBV10-3 to TRBJ2-7; 16 bases fit TRBD2. Per the germline V gene, CDR1 is ENHRY and CDR2 is SYGVKD. The CDR3 length is 17 residues. The junction had 9 bases not matched to a gene; V was cut back by 10 bases and J by 0 bases. CDR3 in DNA: TGTGCCAGCATACCGGGACTAGCGGGGGGGAGCTCCTACGAGCAGTACTTC. Translation gives CASIPGLAGGSSYEQYF.

This clonotype has only a few counts. This chain links TRBV20-1 with TRBJ2-7; perhaps TRBD2 as D (6 bases). The CDR3 is made up of 16 amino acids. Trimming stripped 0 bases from V and 3 bases from J, with 18 bases between. Germline CDR1 and CDR2: DFQATT and SNEGSKA (reference sequence). CDR3 sequence: CSARDLDSLAYYEQYF. The DNA of the CDR3 is TGCAGTGCTAGAGATCTAGACAGCCTAGCGTACTACGAGCAGTACTTC.

This clonotype has a single count. This chain links TRBV20-1 with TRBJ1-2; unclear D gene. The CDR3 is 13 amino acids. Trimming shortened V by 0 bases and J by 8 bases, and 13 bases separated the two germline ends. Germline V lookup: CDR1 DFQATT, CDR2 SNEGSKA (reference sequence). For the CDR3, the DNA is TGCAGTGCTAGAGATTTCCGGGAAACAGGCTACACCTTC. This gives the protein CSARDFRETGYTF.

The rearrangement joins TRBV7-2 to TRBJ2-3; the D gene is possibly TRBD2 (6 bases). Germline CDR1 reads SGHTA; CDR2 reads FQGNSA. This CDR3 spans 16 amino acids. V was cut by 5 bases and J by 2 bases, with 17 bases left in between. Written as DNA, the CDR3 is TGTGCCAGCAGCGTCCGGGCGGGGTCCCTCACAGATACGCAGTATTTT. Translation: CASSVRAGSLTDTQYF.

This clonotype was counted once. A much larger clone is a single base away; this may be a read error. The V call is TRBV12-3 or TRBV12-4, the J call TRBJ2-5; TRBD2 is a possible D gene (6 bases). This CDR3 has 14 residues. The CDR3 DNA sequence: TGTGCCAGCAGTTTAAGTGGGGGGTTGGAGACCCGGTACTTC. Its protein is CASSLSGGLETRYF.

The chain uses TRBV20-1 and TRBJ1-1, with 7 bases that match TRBD1. V trimming: 6 bases; J trimming: 1 base; junction bases outside the gene matches: 8. Germline assignment: CDR1 DFQATT and CDR2 SNEGSKA (reference sequence). CDR3 length: 14 amino acids. The CDR3 is CSARRAGGNTEAFF. The CDR3 DNA reads TGCAGTGCCCGGAGGGCAGGGGGGAACACTGAAGCTTTCTTT.

This chain links TRBV28 with TRBJ2-7, with 9 bases identical to TRBD1. CDR1 MDHEN and CDR2 SYDVKM come from the germline V gene. The CDR3 sequence is 17 residues long. J gave up 6 bases and V 4 bases, and 16 bases lay outside the gene matches. The CDR3 spells CASSSEVRDRVWSEQYF. For the CDR3, the DNA is TGTGCCAGCAGTTCCGAGGTCCGGGACAGGGTTTGGAGCGAGCAGTACTTC.

The chain carries TRBV27 and TRBJ2-5, with a possible D match to TRBD1 (5 bases). The CDR3 has 15 residues. Germline assignment: CDR1 MNHEY and CDR2 SMNVEV (reference sequence). Deletions cut 0 bases from V and 0 bases from J, with 8 bases between. The CDR3 nucleotides are TGTGCCAGCAGTTTATCAGCAGGGTACCAAGAGACCCAGTACTTC. This sequence encodes CASSLSAGYQETQYF.

This sequence joins TRBV5-1 and TRBJ2-1; D uncertain. Trimming pared 4 bases from V and 5 bases from J, leaving 10 bases between. CDR3 size: 13 residues. Germline V gene sequence: CDR1 SGHRS, CDR2 YFSETQ. CDR3 nucleotide sequence: TGCGCCAGCAGCCTTAGACCAGACAATGAGCAGTTCTTC. Translated: CASSLRPDNEQFF.

The V call is TRBV7-9, the J call TRBJ2-4, with D perhaps TRBD1 (6 bases). V was clipped by 1 base and J by 0 bases, with 13 bases between them. The CDR3 is 17 amino acids. Germline CDR1 and CDR2: SEHNR and FQNEAQ (reference sequence). The DNA of the CDR3 is TGTGCCAGCAGCTTAGTAACAGGGTCCACAGCCAAAAACATTCAGTACTTC. Translation: CASSLVTGSTAKNIQYF.

J is TRBJ1-2 and V is TRBV5-6, with D unclear. V was trimmed by 4 bases and J by 4 bases, leaving 8 bases between them. Germline V gene data show CDR1 as SGHDT and CDR2 as YYEEEE. There are 12 residues in the CDR3. The chain's CDR3 is CASSISTYGYTF. The CDR3 DNA reads as TGTGCCAGCAGCATCTCCACCTATGGCTACACCTTC.

The V gene is TRBV20-1, the J gene TRBJ2-3; 10 bases fit TRBD2. In germline, CDR1 is DFQATT, CDR2 SNEGSKA (reference sequence). V was pared by 0 bases and J by 2 bases, with 5 bases of the junction left unmatched. The CDR3 sequence is 16 residues long. DNA for the CDR3: TGCAGTGCTAGAGATAACCTAGCGGGGGCCACAGATACGCAGTATTTT. Translated, it gives CSARDNLAGATDTQYF.

The V and J genes are TRBV12-3 or TRBV12-4 and TRBJ1-2; 9 bases match TRBD1. There are 16 residues in the CDR3. Trimming took 6 bases from V and 4 from J; bases not matched to a gene: 12. The CDR3 region is CASRGITGGLAYGYTF. The CDR3 nucleotides read TGTGCCAGCAGGGGGATTACAGGGGGCCTCGCCTATGGCTACACCTTC.